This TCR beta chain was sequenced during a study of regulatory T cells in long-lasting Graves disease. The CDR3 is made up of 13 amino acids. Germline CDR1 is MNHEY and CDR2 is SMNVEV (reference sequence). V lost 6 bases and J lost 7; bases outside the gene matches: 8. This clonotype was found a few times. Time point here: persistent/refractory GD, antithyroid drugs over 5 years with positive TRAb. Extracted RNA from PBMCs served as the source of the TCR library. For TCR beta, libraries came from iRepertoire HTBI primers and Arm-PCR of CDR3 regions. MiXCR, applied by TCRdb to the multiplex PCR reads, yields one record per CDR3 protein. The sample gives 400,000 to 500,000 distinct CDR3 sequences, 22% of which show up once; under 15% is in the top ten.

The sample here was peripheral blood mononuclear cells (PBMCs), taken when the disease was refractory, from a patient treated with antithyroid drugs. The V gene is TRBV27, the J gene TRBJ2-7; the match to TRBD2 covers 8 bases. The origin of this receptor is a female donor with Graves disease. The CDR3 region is CASSPGRVGEQYF. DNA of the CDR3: TGTGCCAGCAGCCCCGGGAGGGTTGGGGAGCAGTACTTC.